There are many counts of the clone carrying this T cell receptor beta chain. Stated time point: sample taken at primary tumor resection. Frozen PBMC, nontumor lung or tumor provided whole RNA, which was sequenced unsorted. The data belong to a study of spatial heterogeneity in lung cancer. Across the whole study: There were consistently more beta-chain sequences detected than alpha-chain sequences.

The CDR3 has 15 residues. Germline lookup yields CDR1 SGHRS and CDR2 YFSETQ. Losses at the gene ends were 2 bases for V and 4 bases for J; bases not matched to a gene: 7. TCRdb reprocessed the 5' RACE reads with MiXCR, giving one entry per CDR3 protein. This sample has about 48,000 distinct CDR3 sequences, with about 5.8% found just once. This specimen consisted of PBMCs, obtained at surgery. The source is a male donor with early-stage non-small cell lung cancer. The chain uses TRBV5-1 and TRBJ2-3; 7 nucleotides agree with TRBD2. The CDR3 DNA reads TGCGCCAGCAGCTTAGTGGGAGGGCTGTCAGATACGCAGTATTTT. As protein: CASSLVGGLSDTQYF.